Shown below are 21 T cell receptor beta chains from a single sample sequenced in a study of shared clonotypes between healthy human individuals. Measured with immunoSEQ multiplex PCR; TCRdb has only the in-frame clones, and not every one. The sample records under 150,000 clones, around 73% being singletons. The sequenced material came from memory CD8+ T cells sorted from blood. The subset was: CD45RO+ cells pooled with CCR7-negative TemRA cells. The receptors shown here come from a woman under 40 in good health.

This clone has just one count. This chain links TRBV4-2 with TRBJ2-1; D is unresolved. The V gene's germline CDR1 is LGHNA and CDR2 YNFKEQ. Trimming pared 3 bases from V and 0 bases from J, leaving 15 bases between. This CDR3 contains 17 residues. As DNA, the CDR3 is TGTGCCAGCAGCCACACCTCGACTCCAACCTCCTACAATGAGCAGTTCTTC. It is translated as CASSHTSTPTSYNEQFF.

The gene calls are TRBV13 and TRBJ2-7; tentatively, D is TRBD1 or TRBD2 (5 bases each). Germline V gene data show CDR1 as PRHDT and CDR2 as FYEKMQ (reference sequence). Deletions cut 5 bases from V and 3 bases from J, with 17 bases between. This CDR3 is 15 amino acids long. CDR3 region: CASSLRDGVNYEQYF. CDR3 nucleotides: TGTGCCAGCAGCCTCCGGGACGGAGTAAACTACGAGCAGTACTTC.

This chain links TRBV10-3 with TRBJ2-7; D is uncertain. Germline CDR1 and CDR2: ENHRY and SYGVKD. Trimming stripped 5 bases from V and 0 bases from J, with 8 bases between. The CDR3 length is 13 residues. The DNA of the CDR3 is TGTGCCATCAGTTCGGACGGCTCCTACGAGCAGTACTTC. Translating gives CAISSDGSYEQYF.

The CDR3 reads CASSKGTGEKGRTKNIQYF. DNA of the CDR3: TGTGCCAGCAGTAAAGGGACAGGGGAAAAGGGCAGAACCAAAAACATTCAGTACTTC. The V call is TRBV13, the J call TRBJ2-4, with TRBD1 identical over 10 bases. The CDR3 is 19 amino acids. In germline, CDR1 is PRHDT, CDR2 FYEKMQ (reference sequence). V dropped 6 bases and J dropped 2; count of bases not matched to a gene: 16.

The chain carries TRBV6-5 and TRBJ2-7, with 11 bases fitting TRBD2. V lost 5 bases, J lost 2 bases, and 2 bases stayed unmatched. The CDR3 consists of 14 residues. CDR1 and CDR2 from the germline V gene are MNHEY and SVGAGI. CDR3 sequence (DNA): TGTGCCAGCAGTCCACTAGCGGGAGCCTACGAGCAGTACTTC. Translation: CASSPLAGAYEQYF.

Regarding this clone: An end of the junction does not agree with germline; a read error may underlie this. This same CDR3 is encoded by further DNA sequences in the sample. The rearrangement links TRBV25-1 to TRBJ2-3; D may match TRBD1 or TRBD2 (5 bases each). CDR3 length equals 15 residues. Germline V gene sequence: CDR1 MGHDK, CDR2 SYGVNS. Here the CDR3 DNA reads TGTGCCAGCAGTGTAGGGACGGTGAGCACAGATACACAGTATTTT. It specifies CASSVGTVSTDTQYF.

A few counts support this clone. J is TRBJ2-1 and V is TRBV6-4, with a tentative D call TRBD2 (7 bases). This CDR3 is built from 15 residues. CDR1 is MRHNA and CDR2 is SNTAGT in the germline V gene. Deletions cut 4 bases from V and 8 bases from J, with 18 bases between. CDR3 nucleotides: TGTGCCAGCAGTGCCGCGTTAGGGGGGGACGATGAGCAGTTCTTC. This translates into CASSAALGGDDEQFF.

This clone was seen once. The CDR3 loop is CASSLRWSPKKPYGYTF. The CDR3 DNA reads TGTGCCAGCAGTCTCCGGTGGTCCCCCAAGAAGCCCTATGGCTACACCTTC. The genes are TRBV28 and TRBJ1-2, with no clear D. The V gene's germline CDR1 is MDHEN and CDR2 SYDVKM. This CDR3 is 17 amino acids long. The V gene lost 5 bases and the J gene lost 4 bases, with 23 bases spanning the gap.

The chain uses TRBV10-1 and TRBJ2-2; D is unclear. This CDR3 is 15 amino acids long. Trimming left V 5 bases short and J 4 bases short, with 14 bases between. Per germline, CDR1 WNHNN and CDR2 SYGVQD (reference sequence). CDR3 DNA: TGCGCCAGCAGTCAGACGAAAGCCGGCACCGGGGAGCTGTTTTTT. Protein sequence: CASSQTKAGTGELFF.

The rearrangement links TRBV25-1 to TRBJ2-7, with 9 bases matching TRBD2. The ends lost 8 bases at V and 6 bases at J; junction bases unmatched: 11. CDR1 and CDR2 (germline): MGHDK, SYGVNS. CDR3 length equals 14 residues. For the CDR3, the DNA is TGTGCCAGCGGGGGGGTAGCGGGAGAGCTCGAGCAGTACTTC. It encodes CASGGVAGELEQYF.

This chain links TRBV25-1 with TRBJ1-1; no firm D call. Germline CDR1 MGHDK, CDR2 SYGVNS. Trimming left V 1 base short and J 7 bases short, with 10 bases between. The CDR3 length is 13 residues. CDR3 in amino acids: CASSELADGEAFF. Here the CDR3 DNA reads TGTGCCAGCAGTGAATTGGCCGACGGTGAAGCTTTCTTT.

The chain couples TRBV18 to TRBJ2-7; TRBD1 agrees at 10 bases. The CDR3 has 14 residues. Trimming cost V 6 bases and J 4 bases; bases outside gene matches: 6. Looked up from germline, CDR1 is KGHSH and CDR2 is LQKENI. The CDR3 is CASSTGQGGYEQYF. CDR3 DNA sequence: TGTGCCAGCTCCACCGGACAGGGGGGGTACGAGCAGTACTTC.

The chain couples TRBV7-8 to TRBJ2-5, with 7 bases aligning to TRBD2. V was clipped by 1 base and J by 5 bases; unmatched bases: 13. The CDR3 is 17 residues long. Germline-derived CDR1 and CDR2 are SGHVS and FQNEAQ. CDR3 in amino acids: CASSLDIMGDYAETQYF. The DNA for the CDR3 is TGTGCCAGCAGCTTAGATATCATGGGGGACTACGCGGAGACCCAGTACTTC.

The V and J genes are TRBV5-1 and TRBJ2-3, with D maybe TRBD1 (5 bases). The germline gives CDR1 SGHRS, CDR2 YFSETQ. The CDR3 is 17 residues long. V lost 4 bases and J lost 1, with 19 bases in between. CDR3 residues: CASSHLKGRSGTDTQYF. For the CDR3, the DNA is TGCGCCAGCAGCCATTTGAAGGGGCGTTCGGGCACAGATACGCAGTATTTT.

In its sample, this clone was seen many times. The V and J genes are TRBV29-1 and TRBJ2-3; 7 positions agree with TRBD2. V shed 5 bases and J 6 bases; nucleotides not matched to a gene: 14. Germline CDR1 reads SQVTM; CDR2 reads ANQGSEA. There are 15 residues in the CDR3. The CDR3 region has the DNA TGCAGCGTTCCCTGGGAGGGACGTGATTTGGATACGCAGTATTTT. This gives the protein CSVPWEGRDLDTQYF.

This sequence joins TRBV28 and TRBJ2-5; D remains ambiguous. The better agreement between TRBJ2-7 and the DNA end casts doubt on the J call. The CDR3 loop spans 11 amino acids. Germline V gene lookup returns CDR1 MDHEN and CDR2 SYDVKM. The CDR3 DNA follows: TGTGCCAGCAGTTTAATCAACGAGCAGTACTTC. Translating gives CASSLINEQYF.

The DNA of the CDR3 is TGTGCCAGTAGTACCGGGCCCCGAAATCAGCCCCAGCATTTT. As protein: CASSTGPRNQPQHF. The chain links TRBV19 to TRBJ1-5; D is undetermined. V lost 4 bases, J lost 4 bases, and 11 bases lay in between. Germline V gene data show CDR1 as LNHDA and CDR2 as SQIVND (reference sequence). The CDR3 is made up of 14 amino acids.

This chain connects TRBV25-1 to TRBJ2-1; 8 nucleotides align to TRBD2. Trimming took 4 bases from V and 4 from J; bases not matched to a gene: 6. The V gene's germline CDR1 is MGHDK and CDR2 SYGVNS. The CDR3 covers 15 residues. The CDR3 nucleotides read TGTGCCAGCAGTGGACCGGGAGGGCCTTACAATGAGCAGTTCTTC. As protein: CASSGPGGPYNEQFF.

This clone came up many times. The gene calls are TRBV6-1 and TRBJ2-1, with D possibly matching TRBD1 (5 bases). Germline CDR1 MNHNS, CDR2 SASEGT. V lost 6 bases and J 3 bases, leaving 15 bases between the germline ends. This CDR3 region has 15 residues. The CDR3 sequence is CASSGHDEGYNEQFF. CDR3 DNA sequence: TGTGCCAGCAGCGGACACGATGAAGGCTACAATGAGCAGTTCTTC.

This rearrangement joins TRBV27 to TRBJ2-7; 9 bases align to TRBD1. The V and J ends lost 10 bases and 4 bases, in that order; junction bases with no gene match: 5. Germline-derived CDR1 and CDR2 are MNHEY and SMNVEV (reference sequence). This CDR3 contains 12 residues. This chain's CDR3 is CATGTGLYEQYF. CDR3 in DNA: TGTGCCACTGGGACAGGGTTGTACGAGCAGTACTTC.

The genes are TRBV11-2 and TRBJ2-7, with TRBD1 identical over 7 bases. V gave up 4 bases and J gave up 2 bases; unmatched junction bases: 11. This CDR3 has 16 residues. In germline, CDR1 is SGHAT, CDR2 FQNNGV. The CDR3 spells CASSSLTGSFPYEQYF. The DNA of the CDR3 is TGTGCCAGCAGCTCCCTGACAGGGAGTTTTCCCTACGAGCAGTACTTC.